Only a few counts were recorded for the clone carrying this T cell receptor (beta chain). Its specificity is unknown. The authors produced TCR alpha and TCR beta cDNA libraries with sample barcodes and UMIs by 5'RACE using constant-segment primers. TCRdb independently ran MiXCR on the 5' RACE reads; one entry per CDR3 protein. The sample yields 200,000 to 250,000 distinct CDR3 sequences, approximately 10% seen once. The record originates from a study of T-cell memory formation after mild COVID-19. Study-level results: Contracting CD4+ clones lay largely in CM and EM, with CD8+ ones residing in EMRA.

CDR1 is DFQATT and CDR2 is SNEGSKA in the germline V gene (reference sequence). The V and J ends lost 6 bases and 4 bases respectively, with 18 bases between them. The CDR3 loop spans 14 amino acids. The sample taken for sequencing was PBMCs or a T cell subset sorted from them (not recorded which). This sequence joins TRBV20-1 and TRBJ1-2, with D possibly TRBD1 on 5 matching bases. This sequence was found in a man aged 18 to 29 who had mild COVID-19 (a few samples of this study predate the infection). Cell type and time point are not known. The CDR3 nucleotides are TGCAGTGCGACGAGCGGGGGAGCAGGCTATGGCTACACCTTC. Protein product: CSATSGGAGYGYTF.